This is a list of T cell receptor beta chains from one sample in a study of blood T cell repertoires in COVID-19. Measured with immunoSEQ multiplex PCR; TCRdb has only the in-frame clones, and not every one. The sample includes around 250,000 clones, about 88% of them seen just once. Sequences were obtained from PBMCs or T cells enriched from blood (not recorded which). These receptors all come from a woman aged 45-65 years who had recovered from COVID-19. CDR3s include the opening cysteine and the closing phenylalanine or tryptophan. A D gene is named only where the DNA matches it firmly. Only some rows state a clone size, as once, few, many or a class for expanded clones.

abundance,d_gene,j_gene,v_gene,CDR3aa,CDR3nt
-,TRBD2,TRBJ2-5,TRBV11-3,CASSLGGGSPETQYF,TGTGCCAGCAGCTTAGGGGGCGGGAGCCCAGAGACCCAGTACTTC
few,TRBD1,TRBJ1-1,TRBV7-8,CASSPLTGGGMNTEAFF,TGTGCCAGCAGCCCACTCACAGGGGGTGGCATGAACACTGAAGCTTTCTTT
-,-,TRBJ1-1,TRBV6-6,CASSYSSGDTEAFF,TGTGCCAGCAGTTACTCGTCAGGGGACACTGAAGCTTTCTTT
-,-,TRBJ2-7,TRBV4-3,CASSQDSGFGEQYF,TGCGCCAGCAGCCAAGATTCAGGGTTTGGAGAGCAGTACTTC
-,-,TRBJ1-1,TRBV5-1,CASSLEGASEAFF,TGCGCCAGCAGCTTGGAGGGAGCAAGTGAAGCTTTCTTT
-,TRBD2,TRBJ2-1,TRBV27,CASSLGSSGVNEQFF,TGTGCCAGCAGTTTAGGGTCTAGCGGGGTCAATGAGCAGTTCTTC
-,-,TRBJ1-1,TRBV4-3,CASSSAGRSTEAFF,TGCGCCAGCAGCTCGGCAGGGCGGAGCACTGAAGCTTTCTTT
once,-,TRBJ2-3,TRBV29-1,CSASPSGTDTQYF,TGCAGCGCCTCTCCATCGGGCACAGATACGCAGTATTTT
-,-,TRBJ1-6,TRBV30,CAWTPPGITPLHF,TGTGCCTGGACCCCTCCAGGGATCACACCCCTCCACTTT
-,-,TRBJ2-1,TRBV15,CATSRRLGSYNEQFF,TGTGCCACCAGCAGGAGACTGGGCTCCTACAATGAGCAGTTCTTC
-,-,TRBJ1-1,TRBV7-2,CASSLSVLNTEAFF,TGTGCCAGCAGCTTATCCGTATTGAACACTGAAGCTTTCTTT
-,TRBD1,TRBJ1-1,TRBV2,CATGQGAGTEAFF,TGTGCCACGGGACAGGGGGCAGGTACTGAAGCTTTCTTT
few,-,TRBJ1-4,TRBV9,CASSPREDNEKLFF,TGTGCCAGCAGCCCGCGGGAGGATAATGAAAAACTGTTTTTT
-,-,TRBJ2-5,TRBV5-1,CASSLGRGQETQYF,TGCGCCAGCAGCTTGGGGAGGGGACAAGAGACCCAGTACTTC
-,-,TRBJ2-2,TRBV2,CASSVQGTGELFF,TGTGCCAGCAGTGTACAGGGCACCGGGGAGCTGTTTTTT
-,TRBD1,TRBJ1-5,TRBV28,CASSPRDRLNQPQHF,TGTGCCAGCAGTCCACGGGACAGACTTAATCAGCCCCAGCATTTT
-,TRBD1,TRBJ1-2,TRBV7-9,CASSDQTGIYGYTF,TGTGCCAGCAGTGACCAGACAGGGATCTATGGCTACACCTTC
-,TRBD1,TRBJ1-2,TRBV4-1,CASSQQPLGTGYYGYTF,TGCGCCAGCAGCCAACAACCACTCGGGACAGGGTACTATGGCTACACCTTC
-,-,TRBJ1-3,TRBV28,CASRSGQYSGNTIYF,TGTGCCAGCAGGTCTGGACAGTACTCTGGAAACACCATATATTTT
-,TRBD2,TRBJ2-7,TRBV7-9,CASSPTGREAREQYF,TGTGCCAGCAGCCCCACAGGACGGGAGGCCCGCGAGCAGTACTTC
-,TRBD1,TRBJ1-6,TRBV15,CATSRDPGGAYNSPLHF,TGTGCCACCAGCAGAGATCCAGGGGGAGCCTATAATTCACCCCTCCACTTT
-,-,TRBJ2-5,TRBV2,CASRTGGTQYF,TGTGCCAGCAGGACTGGTGGGACCCAGTACTTC
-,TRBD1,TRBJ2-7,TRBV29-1,CSVETGGALNEQYF,TGCAGCGTCGAAACAGGGGGCGCGTTAAACGAGCAGTACTTC
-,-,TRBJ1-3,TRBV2,CASSELSDTIYF,TGTGCCAGCAGTGAGTTGTCAGACACCATATATTTT
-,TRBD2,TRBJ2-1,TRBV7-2,CASSETSGLGGNEQFF,TGTGCCAGCAGCGAAACTAGCGGTTTGGGGGGCAATGAGCAGTTCTTC
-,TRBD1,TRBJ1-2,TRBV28,CASSLSQGWNGYTF,TGTGCCAGCAGTTTGTCACAGGGGTGGAATGGCTACACCTTC
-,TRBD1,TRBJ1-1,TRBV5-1,CASAGQGVTEAFF,TGCGCCAGCGCGGGACAGGGCGTCACTGAAGCTTTCTTT